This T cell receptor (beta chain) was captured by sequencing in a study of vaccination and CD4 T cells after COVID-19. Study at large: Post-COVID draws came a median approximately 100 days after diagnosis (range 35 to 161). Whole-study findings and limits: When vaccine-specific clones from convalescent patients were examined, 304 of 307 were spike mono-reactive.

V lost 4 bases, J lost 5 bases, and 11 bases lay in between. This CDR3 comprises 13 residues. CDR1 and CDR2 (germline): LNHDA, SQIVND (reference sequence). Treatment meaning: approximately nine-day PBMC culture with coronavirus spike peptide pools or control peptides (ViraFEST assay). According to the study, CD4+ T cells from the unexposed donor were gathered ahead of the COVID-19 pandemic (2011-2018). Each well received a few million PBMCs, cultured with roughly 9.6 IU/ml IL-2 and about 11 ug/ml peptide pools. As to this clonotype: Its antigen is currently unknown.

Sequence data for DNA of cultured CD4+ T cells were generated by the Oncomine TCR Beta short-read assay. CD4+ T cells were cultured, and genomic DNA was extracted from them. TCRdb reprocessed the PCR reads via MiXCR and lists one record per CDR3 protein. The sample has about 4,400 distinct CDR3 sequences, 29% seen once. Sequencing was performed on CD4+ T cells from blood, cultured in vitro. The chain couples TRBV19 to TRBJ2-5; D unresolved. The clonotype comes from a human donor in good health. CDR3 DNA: TGTGCCAGTAGTACGTCTTCGTGGGAGACCCAGTACTTC. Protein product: CASSTSSWETQYF. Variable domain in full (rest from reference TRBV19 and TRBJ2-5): DGGITQSPKYLFRKEGQNVTLSCEQNLNHDAMYWYRQDPGQGLRLIYYSQIVNDFQKGDIAEGYSVSREKKESFPLTVTSAQKNPTAFYLCASSTSSWETQYFGPGTRLLVL.